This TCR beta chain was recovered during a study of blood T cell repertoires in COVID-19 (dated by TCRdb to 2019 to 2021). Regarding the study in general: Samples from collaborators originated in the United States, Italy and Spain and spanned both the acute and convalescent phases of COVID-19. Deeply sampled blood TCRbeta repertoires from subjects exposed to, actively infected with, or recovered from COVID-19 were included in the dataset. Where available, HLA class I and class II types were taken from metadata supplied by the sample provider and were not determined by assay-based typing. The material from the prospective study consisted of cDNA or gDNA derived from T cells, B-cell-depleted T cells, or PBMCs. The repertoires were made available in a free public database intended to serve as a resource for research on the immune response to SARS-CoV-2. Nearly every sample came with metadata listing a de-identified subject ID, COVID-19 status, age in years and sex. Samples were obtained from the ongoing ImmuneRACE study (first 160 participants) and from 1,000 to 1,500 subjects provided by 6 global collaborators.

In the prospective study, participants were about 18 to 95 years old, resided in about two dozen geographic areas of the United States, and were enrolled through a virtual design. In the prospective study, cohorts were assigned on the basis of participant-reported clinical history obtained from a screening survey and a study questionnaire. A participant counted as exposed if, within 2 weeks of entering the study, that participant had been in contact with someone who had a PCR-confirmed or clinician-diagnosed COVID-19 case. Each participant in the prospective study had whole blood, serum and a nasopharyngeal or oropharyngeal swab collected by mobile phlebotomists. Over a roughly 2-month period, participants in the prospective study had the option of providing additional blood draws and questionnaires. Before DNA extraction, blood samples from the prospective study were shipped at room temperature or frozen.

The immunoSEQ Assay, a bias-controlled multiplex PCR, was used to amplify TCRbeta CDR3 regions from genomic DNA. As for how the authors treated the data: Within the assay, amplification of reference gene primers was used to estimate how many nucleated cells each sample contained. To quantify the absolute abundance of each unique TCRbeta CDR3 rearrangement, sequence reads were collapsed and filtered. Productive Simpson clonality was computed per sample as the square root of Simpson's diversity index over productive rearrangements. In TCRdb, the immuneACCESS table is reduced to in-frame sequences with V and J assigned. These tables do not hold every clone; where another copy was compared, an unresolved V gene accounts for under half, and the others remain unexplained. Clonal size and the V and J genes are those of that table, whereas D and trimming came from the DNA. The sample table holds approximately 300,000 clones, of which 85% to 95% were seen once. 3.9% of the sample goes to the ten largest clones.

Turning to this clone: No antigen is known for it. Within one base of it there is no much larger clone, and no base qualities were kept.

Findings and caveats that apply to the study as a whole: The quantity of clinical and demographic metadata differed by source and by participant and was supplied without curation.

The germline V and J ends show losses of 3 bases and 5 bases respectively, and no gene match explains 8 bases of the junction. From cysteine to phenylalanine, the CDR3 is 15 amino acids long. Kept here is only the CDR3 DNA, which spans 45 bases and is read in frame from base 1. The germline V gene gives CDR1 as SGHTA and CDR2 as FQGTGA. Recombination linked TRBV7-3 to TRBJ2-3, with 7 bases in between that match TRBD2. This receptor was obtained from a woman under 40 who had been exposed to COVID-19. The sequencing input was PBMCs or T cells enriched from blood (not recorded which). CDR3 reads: CASSFSPGGRDTQYF. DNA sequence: TGTGCCAGCAGCTTCTCCCCGGGCGGGAGAGATACGCAGTATTTT.